The 9 T cell receptor beta chains below were found in one sample sequenced in a study of T-cell memory formation after mild COVID-19. Via MiXCR, TCRdb re-called the 5' RACE reads, giving one row per CDR3 protein. The data hold 100,000 to 130,000 distinct CDR3 sequences, with 18% observed a single time. Sequencing input: PBMCs or a T cell subset sorted from them (not recorded which). These receptor sequences come from a man younger than 35 who had mild COVID-19 (a few samples of this study predate the infection). Cell type and time point are not known.

Ten or more counts support this clonotype. The chain has TRBV4-1 and TRBJ2-3; TRBD2 agrees at 9 bases. The germline V gene has CDR1 MGHRA and CDR2 YSYEKL. The CDR3 runs to 18 residues. J lost 2 bases, V lost 2 bases, and 11 bases had no gene match. The CDR3 sequence: CASSQLPGLASTTDTQYF. The CDR3 nucleotides read TGCGCCAGCAGCCAACTTCCGGGACTAGCATCCACCACAGATACGCAGTATTTT.

In this sample, this clonotype turned up once. This chain connects TRBV20-1 to TRBJ2-1, with TRBD2 identical over 10 bases. This CDR3 is 19 amino acids long. CDR1 is DFQATT, CDR2 SNEGSKA, per germline (reference sequence). With 3 bases clipped from V and 0 bases from J, the junction kept 14 bases outside the gene matches. CDR3: CSASLLGSGGVASYNEQFF. CDR3 DNA: TGCAGTGCTAGCTTGCTAGGAAGCGGGGGGGTGGCCTCCTACAATGAGCAGTTCTTC.

V is TRBV30 and J is TRBJ2-3, with 7 bases that match TRBD1. The trim removed 2 bases at V and 2 bases at J, leaving 4 bases unmatched. CDR1 is GTSNPN and CDR2 is SVGIG in the germline V gene (reference sequence). The CDR3 totals 14 residues. CDR3 DNA: TGTGCCTGGAGTCCGGGACAGAACACAGATACGCAGTATTTT. This encodes CAWSPGQNTDTQYF. The full variable domain, with the rest looked up from reference TRBV30 and TRBJ2-3, is SQTIHQWPATLVQPVGSPLSLECTVEGTSNPNLYWYRQAAGRGLQLLFYSVGIGQISSEVPQNLSASRPQDRQFILSSKKLLLSDSGFYLCAWSPGQNTDTQYFGPGTRLTVL.

The chain recombines TRBV7-9 with TRBJ2-1; D possibly corresponds to TRBD2 (5 bases). V lost 5 bases and J lost 0, with 17 bases in between. This CDR3 has 17 amino acids. From germline, CDR1 is SEHNR and CDR2 FQNEAQ (reference sequence). DNA for the CDR3: TGTGCCAGCAGCCCGTCTATGGGAGTAAGCTCCTACAATGAGCAGTTCTTC. This gives the protein CASSPSMGVSSYNEQFF.

This clonotype was seen more than once but under ten times. The V and J genes are TRBV27 and TRBJ2-1; the D call may be TRBD1 or TRBD2 (5 bases each). CDR3 length equals 14 residues. CDR1 is MNHEY, CDR2 SMNVEV, per germline (reference sequence). Trimming cost V 6 bases and J 9 bases, with 18 bases left between them. CDR3 sequence: CASSPRDPRGEQFF. For the CDR3, the DNA is TGTGCCAGCAGCCCCCGGGACCCGAGGGGTGAGCAGTTCTTC.

The sample holds a few counts of this clonotype. The chain links TRBV7-9 to TRBJ2-3; TRBD1 agrees at 9 bases. CDR1 is SEHNR and CDR2 is FQNEAQ in the germline V gene (reference sequence). The CDR3 totals 14 residues. With 5 bases clipped from V and 4 bases from J, the junction kept 4 bases outside the gene matches. CDR3 sequence (DNA): TGTGCCAGCAGCGGGACAGGGTCGGCAGATACGCAGTATTTT. Its protein is CASSGTGSADTQYF.

V is TRBV5-1 and J is TRBJ2-7; 7 nucleotides line up with TRBD1. Trimming took 4 bases from V and 5 from J; bases not matched to a gene: 9. CDR3 length: 14 residues. Germline-derived CDR1 and CDR2 are SGHRS and YFSETQ. This CDR3 is CASSLGQAADEQYV. CDR3 nucleotides: TGCGCCAGCAGCCTAGGACAGGCGGCGGACGAGCAGTACGTC.

There are a few counts of this clonotype. V usage is TRBV7-8 and J usage is TRBJ2-3; 9 bases line up with TRBD1. Germline trimming cut 5 bases from V and 6 bases from J; bases unmatched to any gene: 12. The CDR3 totals 16 residues. Germline V lookup: CDR1 SGHVS, CDR2 FQNEAQ. The CDR3 spells CASSKTRDRAMDTQYF. Written as DNA, the CDR3 is TGTGCCAGCAGCAAAACCCGGGACAGGGCAATGGATACGCAGTATTTT.

This clonotype was recorded a few times. The V gene is TRBV7-2, the J gene TRBJ1-1; the D gene is possibly TRBD1 (6 bases). The CDR3 length is 13 residues. Deletions cut 1 base from V and 7 bases from J, with 10 bases between. Germline-derived CDR1 and CDR2 are SGHTA and FQGNSA. The CDR3, as DNA: TGTGCCAGCAGCTTAGGGGGGGCGTATGAAGCTTTCTTT. Translation: CASSLGGAYEAFF.